The 18 T cell receptor beta chains below all came from one sample that was sequenced in a study of identical twins. TCRdb itself ran the 5' RACE reads through MiXCR, one entry per CDR3 protein. Here the sample spans 650,000 to 750,000 distinct CDR3 sequences, approximately 21% being singletons. A further study also used this sample, focusing on T cells expressing NK-cell markers.

The sample consisted of PBMCs. All receptors derive from a woman under 30 in good health.

This rearrangement joins TRBV7-3 to TRBJ2-5; 7 bases line up with TRBD2. The CDR3 is 15 amino acids. J was trimmed by 3 bases and V by 5 bases; bases with no gene match: 9. Germline V CDR1 and CDR2: SGHTA, FQGTGA. The CDR3 bases are TGTGCCAGCAGCATCGGGTGGGGGGGAGAAGAGACCCAGTACTTC. This sequence encodes CASSIGWGGEETQYF.

This clonotype was recorded at least ten times. This chain connects TRBV6-4 to TRBJ2-5; 10 bases map to TRBD2. This CDR3 spans 16 amino acids. The germline V gene encodes CDR1 MRHNA and CDR2 SNTAGT. V dropped 0 bases and J dropped 5; count of bases not matched to a gene: 6. In nucleotides, the CDR3 is TGTGCCAGCAGTGACTCGAAGCGGGAGGGCCGCGAGACCCAGTACTTC. Protein: CASSDSKREGRETQYF.

This clonotype was seen repeatedly, ten times or more. CDR3 in amino acids: CASSPQGGPNYGYTF. In nucleotides, the CDR3 is TGCGCCAGCAGCCCCCAAGGGGGGCCTAACTATGGCTACACCTTC. This rearrangement joins TRBV5-1 to TRBJ1-2, with D possibly matching TRBD1 (6 bases). The CDR3 is 15 residues long. The germline V and J ends were trimmed by 4 bases and 0 bases, with 13 bases remaining between them. Looked up from germline, CDR1 is SGHRS and CDR2 is YFSETQ.

This rearrangement joins TRBV10-3 to TRBJ2-3, with D perhaps assigned TRBD1 or TRBD2 (5 bases each). This CDR3 spans 15 amino acids. Germline loops: CDR1 ENHRY, CDR2 SYGVKD. The V and J ends lost 3 bases and 2 bases respectively, with 12 bases between them. The CDR3 region has the DNA TGTGCCATCAGTGAACCGGGACGGAACACAGATACGCAGTATTTT. Translated, it gives CAISEPGRNTDTQYF.

The gene calls are TRBV6-2 or TRBV6-3 and TRBJ2-3; D uncertain. The CDR3 has 16 amino acids. V lost 4 bases, J lost 2 bases, and 16 bases lay in between. Germline CDR1 and CDR2: MNHEY and SVGEGT. The DNA of the CDR3 is TGTGCCAGCAGTTCTCCGTCCCCCGGCTTCACAGATACGCAGTATTTT. This gives the protein CASSSPSPGFTDTQYF.

This clonotype was counted only a few times. This chain connects TRBV4-3 to TRBJ2-7, with TRBD1 matching over 7 bases. J lost 2 bases, V lost 0 bases, and 7 bases had no gene match. CDR3 length equals 16 residues. Germline V gene lookup returns CDR1 LGHNA and CDR2 YSLEER. DNA for the CDR3: TGCGCCAGCAGCCAAGAAATGACAGGGTTGACCTACGAGCAGTACTTC. Translating gives CASSQEMTGLTYEQYF.

This clonotype was seen ten or more times. The chain recombines TRBV11-3 with TRBJ1-1, with D possibly matching TRBD1 (5 bases). The CDR3 consists of 16 residues. Germline V gene lookup returns CDR1 SGHNT and CDR2 YENEEA. V was pared by 5 bases and J by 3 bases, with 19 bases between. Here the CDR3 reads CASSPIGREADTEAFF. The CDR3 DNA is TGTGCCAGCAGCCCTATCGGCAGGGAGGCCGACACTGAAGCTTTCTTT.

The CDR3 protein is CSATTRDTNYEQYF. The CDR3 DNA sequence: TGCAGTGCTACCACCCGGGACACCAACTACGAGCAGTACTTC. The J gene is TRBJ2-7, the V gene TRBV20-1; TRBD1 is a possible D gene (6 bases). V was cut by 4 bases and J by 3 bases, with 16 bases left in between. Germline V gene lookup returns CDR1 DFQATT and CDR2 SNEGSKA (reference sequence). The CDR3 length is 14 residues.

J is TRBJ2-1 and V is TRBV9; D is undetermined. There are 15 residues in the CDR3. Per germline, CDR1 SGDLS and CDR2 YYNGEE. The germline V and J ends were trimmed by 3 bases and 2 bases, with 12 bases remaining between them. The CDR3 protein is CASSARGGPYNEQFF. The CDR3 DNA reads as TGTGCCAGCAGCGCCAGAGGTGGCCCCTACAATGAGCAGTTCTTC.

This clonotype has a single count. The chain employs TRBV12-3 or TRBV12-4 and TRBJ1-1; D uncertain. V gave up 8 bases and J gave up 6 bases, with 13 bases separating them. CDR3 size: 12 residues. In DNA form, the CDR3 reads TGTGCCAGCGGTCCGGACGGGGCTGAAGCTTTCTTT. Translated: CASGPDGAEAFF.

Only a few counts were recorded for this clonotype. CDR3 region: CASRPPGTDTQYF. The CDR3 bases are TGTGCCAGCAGACCCCCGGGGACAGATACGCAGTATTTT. The chain has TRBV12-3 or TRBV12-4 and TRBJ2-3; D may be TRBD2 (5 bases). The CDR3 is 13 residues long. V gave up 6 bases and J gave up 3 bases, with 10 bases separating them.

V usage is TRBV5-1 and J usage is TRBJ2-7, with 7 bases that match TRBD2. Germline CDR1 reads SGHRS; CDR2 reads YFSETQ. V shed 0 bases, J shed 2 bases, and the junction held 8 bases outside the gene matches. The CDR3 consists of 16 residues. CDR3 sequence reads: CASSLAPLAATYEQYF. DNA of the CDR3: TGCGCCAGCAGCTTGGCCCCCCTAGCGGCTACCTACGAGCAGTACTTC.

V is TRBV7-8 and J is TRBJ2-7; maybe TRBD2 (6 bases). Trimming took off 5 bases at V and 3 bases at J, with 17 bases between the two ends. Germline CDR1 SGHVS, CDR2 FQNEAQ. The CDR3 is 15 amino acids. CDR3 DNA sequence: TGTGCCAGCAGCCCTCGAGGGCGGGGACTCTACGAGCAGTACTTC. It encodes CASSPRGRGLYEQYF.

This clonotype occurred a few times. The genes are TRBV11-2 and TRBJ2-3; 8 nucleotides line up with TRBD2. Trimming took 8 bases from V and 0 from J; bases not matched to a gene: 7. CDR1 and CDR2 (germline): SGHAT, FQNNGV. This CDR3 is built from 15 residues. CDR3 in amino acids: CASRPGGTSTDTQYF. In DNA, the CDR3 is TGTGCCAGCCGCCCGGGGGGGACTAGCACAGATACGCAGTATTTT.

This clonotype occurred a few times. This rearrangement joins TRBV5-1 to TRBJ2-3; unclear D gene. This CDR3 spans 13 amino acids. Germline V gene lookup returns CDR1 SGHRS and CDR2 YFSETQ. Between the trimmed V and J ends, which lost 6 bases and 1 base, there was a span of 9 bases. DNA of the CDR3: TGCGCCAGCATTGGGGTTGGCACAGATACGCAGTATTTT. It codes for CASIGVGTDTQYF.

The chain has TRBV5-1 and TRBJ2-7, with D possibly matching TRBD1 (5 bases). The CDR3 runs 14 residues. V lost 4 bases, J lost 2 bases, and 13 bases lay in between. Germline loops: CDR1 SGHRS, CDR2 YFSETQ. CDR3 DNA: TGCGCCAGCAGCGCCAGGGTTCTGCCCTACGAGCAGTACTTC. This gives the protein CASSARVLPYEQYF. Full variable domain (rest looked up from reference TRBV5-1 and TRBJ2-7): KAGVTQTPRYLIKTRGQQVTLSCSPISGHRSVSWYQQTPGQGLQFLFEYFSETQRNKGNFPGRFSGRQFSNSRSEMNVSTLELGDSALYLCASSARVLPYEQYFGPGTRLTVT.

This clonotype has ten or more counts. The rearrangement joins TRBV29-1 to TRBJ1-1; perhaps TRBD1 as D (5 bases). CDR3 length: 13 amino acids. CDR1 and CDR2 (germline): SQVTM, ANQGSEA. Trimming left V 3 bases short and J 3 bases short, with 11 bases between. The CDR3 sequence: CSVETGLYTEAFF. The CDR3 DNA reads TGCAGCGTTGAGACGGGGCTGTACACTGAAGCTTTCTTT.

The rearrangement uses TRBV20-1 and TRBJ2-3, with a weak D call TRBD1 (6 bases). The CDR3 is 13 amino acids. Trimming took 0 bases from V and 5 from J, leaving 9 bases between them. The germline CDR1 and CDR2 sequences are DFQATT and SNEGSKA (reference sequence). The CDR3 region is CSAREVGGDTQYF. For the CDR3, the DNA is TGCAGTGCTAGAGAAGTAGGGGGAGATACGCAGTATTTT.